The 25 T cell receptor beta chains below come from one sample, sequenced in a study of technical replicates of blood from several donors. The repertoire was sequenced with immunoSEQ multiplex PCR; TCRdb's copy has only in-frame clones and lacks some. The repertoire holds about 89,000 clones, with 94% as singletons. What was sequenced was T cells isolated from PBMCs. Source of these receptors: a human donor in good health.

The V call is TRBV2, the J call TRBJ1-2; 10 bases align to TRBD1. The CDR3 is 15 residues long. Per the germline V gene, CDR1 is SNHLY and CDR2 is FYNNEI. Trimming at V came to 8 bases and at J to 6 bases, leaving 12 bases not matched to a gene. The CDR3 DNA is TGTGCCAGCCAACGCCCGGGACAGGGGATTGATGGCTACACCTTC. As protein: CASQRPGQGIDGYTF. The entire variable domain, with the rest obtained from reference TRBV2 and TRBJ1-2, is as follows: EPEVTQTPSHQVTQMGQEVILRCVPISNHLYFYWYRQILGQKVEFLVSFYNNEISEKSEIFDDQFSVERPDGSNFTLKIRSTKLEDSAMYFCASQRPGQGIDGYTFGSGTRLTVV.

The genes are TRBV10-2 and TRBJ1-1, with TRBD1 identical over 8 bases. Germline V gene sequence: CDR1 WSHSY, CDR2 SAAADI. Trimming cost V 2 bases and J 5 bases; bases outside gene matches: 4. The CDR3 runs 14 residues. The CDR3 DNA is TGCGCCAGCAGTGAGATACAGGGGGGGACTGAAGCTTTCTTT. This sequence encodes CASSEIQGGTEAFF.

The CDR3 reads CSVRLENEGGYTF. The CDR3 DNA reads TGCAGCGTCCGATTAGAGAACGAGGGAGGCTACACCTTC. The V call is TRBV29-1, the J call TRBJ1-2; D gene uncertain. Germline V lookup: CDR1 SQVTM, CDR2 ANQGSEA. The V gene lost 6 bases and the J gene lost 8 bases, with 19 bases spanning the gap. The CDR3 length is 13 residues.

The chain has TRBV5-1 and TRBJ2-7, with 8 nucleotides matching TRBD1. The germline CDR1 and CDR2 sequences are SGHRS and YFSETQ. The CDR3 contains 14 residues. Trimming cost V 4 bases and J 0 bases; bases outside gene matches: 3. Here the CDR3 DNA reads TGCGCCAGCAGCCCAGACAGGGGCTCCTACGAGCAGTACTTC. Protein sequence: CASSPDRGSYEQYF.

The chain links TRBV6-5 to TRBJ2-7, with D unresolved. Germline assignment: CDR1 MNHEY and CDR2 SVGAGI. The V gene lost 4 bases and the J gene lost 0 bases, with 4 bases spanning the gap. This CDR3 is built from 12 residues. The chain's CDR3 is CASSSISYEQYF. The CDR3 bases are TGTGCCAGCAGTTCAATCTCCTACGAGCAGTACTTC.

This clone has just one count. CDR3 protein: CASSIGGRSPLHF. For the CDR3, the DNA is TGTGCCAGTAGTATCGGCGGTCGTTCACCCCTCCACTTT. The rearrangement uses TRBV19 and TRBJ1-6, with D unresolved. Between the trimmed V and J ends, which lost 3 bases and 9 bases, there was a span of 9 bases. CDR1 and CDR2 (germline): LNHDA, SQIVND (reference sequence). CDR3 length equals 13 residues.

The J gene is TRBJ1-2, the V gene TRBV28; 11 bases align to TRBD1. V was pared by 6 bases and J by 10 bases, with 13 bases of the junction left unmatched. Looked up from germline, CDR1 is MDHEN and CDR2 is SYDVKM. The CDR3 sequence is 15 residues long. CDR3 loop: CASSGGQGAISPYTF. The CDR3 DNA reads TGTGCCAGCAGCGGCGGACAGGGGGCGATAAGTCCCTACACCTTC.

This chain uses TRBV5-1 with TRBJ2-7, with TRBD1 matching over 7 bases. CDR1 SGHRS and CDR2 YFSETQ come from the germline V gene. CDR3 length equals 15 residues. Trimming removed 4 bases from V and 0 bases from J; junction bases left unmatched: 7. The CDR3 nucleotides read TGCGCCAGCAGCCTTGGACAGGCAAGCTCCTACGAGCAGTACTTC. As protein: CASSLGQASSYEQYF.

This clone was seen a single time. The J gene is TRBJ1-1, the V gene TRBV5-4, with D maybe TRBD1 (6 bases). V was cut by 5 bases and J by 1 base, with 21 bases left in between. This CDR3 contains 17 residues. CDR1 SGHNT and CDR2 YYREEE come from the germline V gene (reference sequence). The CDR3 DNA reads as TGTGCCAGCAGATTCAGGGGTGACGGTATGAAGAACACTGAAGCTTTCTTT. This codes for CASRFRGDGMKNTEAFF.

The chain couples TRBV19 to TRBJ2-5, with 7 bases aligning to TRBD1. The V gene's germline CDR1 is LNHDA and CDR2 SQIVND (reference sequence). The CDR3 has 15 residues. The ends lost 4 bases at V and 3 bases at J; junction bases unmatched: 8. The CDR3 bases are TGTGCCAGTAGTACCGGGACAGTCTCCAAAGAGACCCAGTACTTC. Translated: CASSTGTVSKETQYF.

This sequence joins TRBV5-6 and TRBJ2-5, with TRBD1 matching over 7 bases. V lost 0 bases and J lost 2; bases outside the gene matches: 1. Looked up from germline, CDR1 is SGHDT and CDR2 is YYEEEE. The CDR3 has 14 amino acids. The CDR3 DNA sequence: TGTGCCAGCAGCTTGGCAGGGGGACAAGAGACCCAGTACTTC. This gives the protein CASSLAGGQETQYF.

This clone was detected only once. This sequence joins TRBV18 and TRBJ1-3; 8 positions match TRBD1. Germline V lookup: CDR1 KGHSH, CDR2 LQKENI. The length of the CDR3 is 16 residues. The V gene end was trimmed by 3 bases and the J gene end by 0 bases; junction bases not matched to a gene: 4. The CDR3 DNA follows: TGTGCCAGCTCACCCACAGGGGGACTCTCTGGAAACACCATATATTTT. Translated, it gives CASSPTGGLSGNTIYF.

The J gene is TRBJ2-3, the V gene TRBV9; 8 bases map to TRBD2. The CDR3 spans 16 residues. V gave up 1 base and J gave up 1 base; unmatched junction bases: 5. Germline values: CDR1 SGDLS, CDR2 YYNGEE. The CDR3 nucleotides are TGTGCCAGCAGCGTATACCCAGCGGGGGGCACAGATACGCAGTATTTT. Amino acids: CASSVYPAGGTDTQYF.

The chain uses TRBV19 and TRBJ1-5, with a possible D match to TRBD1 (5 bases). The V and J ends lost 10 bases and 0 bases respectively, with 19 bases between them. CDR1 is LNHDA and CDR2 is SQIVND in the germline V gene (reference sequence). This CDR3 spans 16 amino acids. The CDR3 region is CATISGTDYSNQPQHF. DNA of the CDR3: TGTGCCACTATTTCCGGGACGGACTATAGCAATCAGCCCCAGCATTTT.

The rearrangement joins TRBV9 to TRBJ2-3, with 10 bases that match TRBD1. After removal of 6 bases from V and 3 bases from J, the junction contained 10 bases not matched to a gene. The CDR3 extends over 16 amino acids. Germline CDR1 and CDR2: SGDLS and YYNGEE. CDR3 nucleotide sequence: TGTGCCAGCACCACTGGGACAGGGGAATGGACAGATACGCAGTATTTT. The encoded protein is CASTTGTGEWTDTQYF.

V is TRBV7-9 and J is TRBJ2-7; TRBD2 aligns across 7 bases. Unmatched junction bases numbered 8, after V lost 6 bases and J lost 3 bases. CDR3 length: 14 residues. Germline V gene sequence: CDR1 SEHNR, CDR2 FQNEAQ (reference sequence). The CDR3 here is CASSLGTTLYEQYF. The CDR3 bases are TGTGCCAGCAGTCTGGGGACTACCCTCTACGAGCAGTACTTC. Drawing the rest from reference TRBV7-9 and TRBJ2-7, the complete variable domain is DTGVSQNPRHKITKRGQNVTFRCDPISEHNRLYWYRQTLGQGPEFLTYFQNEAQLEKSRLLSDRFSAERPKGSFSTLEIQRTEQGDSAMYLCASSLGTTLYEQYFGPGTRLTVT.

The chain employs TRBV7-8 and TRBJ2-1; 8 bases align to TRBD1. The CDR3 length is 15 residues. CDR1 is SGHVS, CDR2 FQNEAQ, per germline. V dropped 6 bases and J dropped 7; count of bases not matched to a gene: 11. This CDR3 is CASSNRGQVINEQFF. CDR3 sequence (DNA): TGTGCCAGCAGTAACAGGGGACAGGTGATAAATGAGCAGTTCTTC.

The chain recombines TRBV11-2 with TRBJ1-1; D is possibly TRBD1 (5 bases). This CDR3 is built from 14 residues. Trimming cost V 1 base and J 4 bases, with 10 bases left between them. Germline assignment: CDR1 SGHAT and CDR2 FQNNGV. This CDR3 reads CASSLGPGLTEAFF. The CDR3 DNA reads as TGTGCCAGCAGCTTAGGGCCAGGGCTCACTGAAGCTTTCTTT.

The V and J genes are TRBV28 and TRBJ2-7; weak D call: TRBD1 (6 bases). Deletions cut 10 bases from V and 2 bases from J, with 12 bases between. Germline-derived CDR1 and CDR2 are MDHEN and SYDVKM. CDR3 length: 12 residues. CDR3 in DNA: TGTGCCACCACAGACAGGCCCTACGAGCAGTACTTC. Translated, it gives CATTDRPYEQYF.

The V and J genes are TRBV2 and TRBJ1-1, with 10 bases fitting TRBD1. This CDR3 is 15 amino acids long. Germline CDR1 reads SNHLY; CDR2 reads FYNNEI. The ends lost 8 bases at V and 4 bases at J; junction bases unmatched: 10. CDR3 sequence: CASRDRGRLGTEAFF. The CDR3 bases are TGTGCCAGCCGGGACAGGGGAAGATTGGGCACTGAAGCTTTCTTT.

The chain couples TRBV9 to TRBJ2-7; 8 bases fit TRBD2. Trimming cost V 0 bases and J 2 bases; bases outside gene matches: 7. This CDR3 region has 16 residues. Germline CDR1 and CDR2: SGDLS and YYNGEE. CDR3 sequence: CASSVEGAGAPYEQYF. The CDR3 DNA reads as TGTGCCAGCAGCGTAGAAGGAGCGGGGGCTCCCTACGAGCAGTACTTC.

The rearrangement links TRBV6-1 to TRBJ2-5, with a weak D call TRBD2 (6 bases). This CDR3 comprises 16 residues. In germline, CDR1 is MNHNS, CDR2 SASEGT. Trimming cost V 1 base and J 4 bases, with 16 bases left between them. CDR3 sequence reads: CASSEGGARSGETQYF. The DNA for the CDR3 is TGTGCCAGCAGTGAAGGAGGGGCCCGTAGCGGAGAGACCCAGTACTTC.

The V call is TRBV5-6, the J call TRBJ2-7, with 12 bases that match TRBD2. Germline CDR1 SGHDT, CDR2 YYEEEE. The length of the CDR3 is 15 residues. V shed 1 base and J 7 bases; nucleotides not matched to a gene: 6. CDR3 nucleotides: TGTGCCAGCAGCTTGCTAGCGGGAGGGCCGCGGGAGCAGTACTTC. Translation gives CASSLLAGGPREQYF.

This clone has just one count. In DNA, the CDR3 is TGCGCCAGCAGCTTGGAGGTTGAAGGGGATACCTACGAGCAGTACTTC. Translation gives CASSLEVEGDTYEQYF. This chain links TRBV5-1 with TRBJ2-7; D might be TRBD1 (5 bases). The V end lost 0 bases, the J end lost 2 bases, and 15 bases lay between the germline ends. The germline gives CDR1 SGHRS, CDR2 YFSETQ. The CDR3 totals 16 residues.

The chain recombines TRBV6-1 with TRBJ1-2, with D possibly being TRBD1 (6 bases). The CDR3 has 13 residues. V was trimmed by 7 bases and J by 8 bases, leaving 17 bases between them. Germline lookup yields CDR1 MNHNS and CDR2 SASEGT. In DNA form, the CDR3 reads TGTGCCAGCAAAATAACAGGGTATGGGGGCTACACCTTC. Encoded protein: CASKITGYGGYTF.